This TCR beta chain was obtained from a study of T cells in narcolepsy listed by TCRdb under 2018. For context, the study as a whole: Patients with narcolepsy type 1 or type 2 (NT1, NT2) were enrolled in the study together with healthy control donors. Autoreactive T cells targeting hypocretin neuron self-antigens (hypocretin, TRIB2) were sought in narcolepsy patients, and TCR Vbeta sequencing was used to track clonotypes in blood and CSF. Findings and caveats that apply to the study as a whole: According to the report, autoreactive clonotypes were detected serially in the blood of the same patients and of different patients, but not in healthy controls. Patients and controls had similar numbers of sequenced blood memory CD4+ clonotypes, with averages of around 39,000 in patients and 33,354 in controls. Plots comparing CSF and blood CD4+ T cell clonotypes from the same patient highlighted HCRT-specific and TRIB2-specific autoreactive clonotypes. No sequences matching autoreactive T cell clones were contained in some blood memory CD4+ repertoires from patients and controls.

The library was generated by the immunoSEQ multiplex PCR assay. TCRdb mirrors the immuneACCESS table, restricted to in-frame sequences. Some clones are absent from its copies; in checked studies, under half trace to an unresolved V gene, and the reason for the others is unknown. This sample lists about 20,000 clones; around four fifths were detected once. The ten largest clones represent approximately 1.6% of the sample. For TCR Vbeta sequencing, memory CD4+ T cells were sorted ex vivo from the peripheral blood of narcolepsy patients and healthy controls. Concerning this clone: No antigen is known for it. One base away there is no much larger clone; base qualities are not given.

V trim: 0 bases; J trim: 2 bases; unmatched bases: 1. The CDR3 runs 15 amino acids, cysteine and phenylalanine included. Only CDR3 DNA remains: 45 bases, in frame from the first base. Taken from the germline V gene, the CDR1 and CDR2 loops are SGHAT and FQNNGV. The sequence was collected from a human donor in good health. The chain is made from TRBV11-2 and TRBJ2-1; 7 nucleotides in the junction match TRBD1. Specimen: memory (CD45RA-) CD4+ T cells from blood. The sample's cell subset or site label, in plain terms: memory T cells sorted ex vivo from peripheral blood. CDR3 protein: CASSLETGTYNEQFF. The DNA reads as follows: TGTGCCAGCAGCTTAGAGACAGGGACCTACAATGAGCAGTTCTTC.